This is a list of T cell receptor beta chains from one sample in a study of radiotherapy plus CTLA-4 blockade in lung cancer. Repertoires were generated with immunoSEQ multiplex PCR, while TCRdb's copy carries only in-frame clones and drops some. The sample shows about 48,000 clones, 86% of them seen only once. This specimen consisted of peripheral blood, obtained from a patient treated with radiotherapy plus ipilimumab. The receptor set was obtained from a human donor with non-small cell lung cancer that progressed on radiotherapy plus ipilimumab. Some clones in this sample may be carry-over from other donors' samples. Each CDR3 is given with its conserved first and last residue. The D gene is left open where the match is weak. Rows may omit the clone size; those that give it use once, few, many or a size class.

>TRBJ1-1|NA|TRBV6-4|NA
CASSGTVMNTEAFF
TGTGCCAGCAGTGGGACAGTTATGAACACTGAAGCTTTCTTT
>TRBJ1-6|NA|TRBV27|TRBD1
CASGGGRNSPLHF
TGTGCCAGCGGAGGGGGCCGAAATTCACCCCTCCACTTT
>TRBJ2-1|NA|TRBV4-2|TRBD2
CASSQNTYGQLAGGNEQFF
TGTGCCAGCAGCCAAAACACCTACGGACAGCTAGCGGGTGGGAATGAGCAGTTCTTC
>TRBJ2-5|NA|TRBV7-8|TRBD1
CASTIVGTGLGETQYF
TGTGCCAGCACCATCGTCGGGACAGGGTTGGGGGAGACCCAGTACTTC
>TRBJ2-1|once|TRBV27|NA
CASSLAGPYNEQFF
TGTGCCAGCAGTTTGGCGGGCCCCTACAATGAGCAGTTCTTC
>TRBJ1-2|NA|TRBV6-5|NA
CASSQGANYGYTF
TGTGCCAGCAGTCAGGGTGCTAACTATGGCTACACCTTC
>TRBJ1-1|NA|TRBV5-4|TRBD1
CASSGGQGPSTEAFF
TGTGCCAGCAGCGGGGGACAGGGGCCAAGCACTGAAGCTTTCTTT
>TRBJ2-7|NA|TRBV9|NA
CASSRQSSYEQYF
TGTGCCAGCAGCCGACAGAGCTCCTACGAGCAGTACTTC
>TRBJ2-5|NA|TRBV7-9|TRBD1
CASSLGQSSREETQYF
TGTGCCAGCAGCTTGGGACAGTCCTCGAGGGAAGAGACCCAGTACTTC
>TRBJ1-1|NA|TRBV12-5|NA
CASGLVQGGAFF
TGTGCTAGTGGTTTGGTCCAGGGAGGAGCTTTCTTT
>TRBJ2-1|NA|TRBV19|NA
CASKITLASDEQFF
TGTGCCAGTAAAATAACTCTTGCCTCGGATGAGCAGTTCTTC
>TRBJ2-3|NA|TRBV7-2|TRBD1
CASSPPGTGTLRDTQYF
TGTGCCAGCAGCCCTCCCGGGACAGGGACCCTCAGAGATACGCAGTATTTT
>TRBJ2-1|NA|TRBV9|TRBD2
CASSVRTSGRWGNEQFF
TGTGCCAGCAGCGTCCGGACTAGCGGGAGGTGGGGCAATGAGCAGTTCTTC
>TRBJ2-1|NA|TRBV7-2|NA
CASSRSPGNEQFF
TGTGCCAGCAGCCGATCTCCGGGAAATGAGCAGTTCTTC
>TRBJ2-7|NA|TRBV5-6|NA
CASSRVVKPGSYEQYF
TGTGCCAGCAGCCGGGTGGTAAAACCTGGATCCTACGAGCAGTACTTC
>TRBJ1-1|NA|TRBV21-1|NA
CASSLQGHTEAFF
TGTGCCAGCAGCTTACAGGGACACACTGAAGCTTTCTTT
>TRBJ1-1|NA|TRBV6-6|TRBD1
CASSPGQGRAAFF
TGTGCCAGCAGTCCTGGACAGGGTAGGGCAGCTTTCTTT
>TRBJ1-6|NA|TRBV6-6|NA
CASSPRGEGISPLHF
TGTGCCAGCAGTCCGCGGGGTGAGGGAATATCACCCCTCCACTTT
>TRBJ2-5|NA|TRBV28|NA
CASSFGVEETQYF
TGTGCCAGCAGTTTCGGGGTAGAAGAGACCCAGTACTTC